This entry features one T cell receptor beta chain sequence. These data belong to a study of blood T cell repertoires in COVID-19. Study overall: Sources were T cells, B-cell-depleted T cells, or PBMCs; the material itself was cDNA or gDNA.

The method was immunoSEQ multiplex PCR; TCRdb's version includes in-frame clones alone and lacks a portion of them. The data hold over 25,000 clones, with 80% to 90% observed a single time. There are 15 residues in the CDR3. Trimming took off 6 bases at V and 3 bases at J, with 17 bases between the two ends. Per germline, CDR1 SGHNT and CDR2 YYREEE (reference sequence). Material for sequencing was peripheral blood. The chain uses TRBV5-4 and TRBJ2-3; possibly TRBD1 for D (6 bases). The receptor comes from a human donor in a cohort sampled during active COVID-19. CDR3 loop: CASKAGGPPTDTQYF. CDR3 nucleotide sequence: TGTGCCAGCAAGGCTGGGGGCCCCCCGACAGATACGCAGTATTTT.